The rows below give T cell receptor beta chains drawn from one sample of a study of T cells in Graves' hyperthyroidism and ophthalmopathy. TCRdb analysed the multiplex PCR reads with MiXCR anew, one entry per CDR3 protein. The sample comprises about 580,000 distinct CDR3 sequences, about 43% of which are singletons, and approximately 8.4% rests with the top ten. The sequencing input was peripheral blood or thyroid tissue (not recorded which). All receptors derive from a young woman with Graves' hyperthyroidism. Both conserved end residues are part of each CDR3. The order of the fields is V gene, J gene, CDR3 protein.

>TRBV15|TRBJ1-4
CATSKPWTSGKLFF
>TRBV29-1|TRBJ2-3
CSVDRRGDRESDTQYF
>TRBV6-5|TRBJ2-7
CASSLTYASYEQYF
>TRBV18|TRBJ2-5
CASSRLAGQETQYF
>TRBV7-1|TRBJ2-7
CASSPGDRDRLYEQYF
>TRBV20-1|TRBJ2-5
CSAYWTGQETQYF
>TRBV7-6|TRBJ2-7
CASSLDQAHEQYF
>TRBV10-3|TRBJ1-3
CAISESSPGQGRNTIYF
>TRBV24-1|TRBJ1-2
CATNRDGTNYGYTF
>TRBV5-8|TRBJ2-6
CASTRSGANVLTF
>TRBV20-1|TRBJ1-4
CSARDPSAGGEKLFF
>TRBV7-2|TRBJ1-6
CASSQEGTGESPLHF
>TRBV2|TRBJ1-4
CASRAGTGGEKPFF
>TRBV25-1|TRBJ2-3
CASSIPGVVTDTQYF
>TRBV29-1|TRBJ2-3
CSAGQGVDTQYF
>TRBV20-1|TRBJ2-5
CSARDEGGNQPQYF
>TRBV7-6|TRBJ2-7
CASSLPFGEQYF
>TRBV5-1|TRBJ1-6
CASSGNTGHSPLHF
>TRBV11-2|TRBJ2-5
CASSSRTSGQETQYF
>TRBV10-2|TRBJ2-3
CASSVAIGEVSDTQYF
>TRBV6-5|TRBJ2-5
CASRPTGREETQYF
>TRBV11-2|TRBJ1-5
CASSLDQGLPQHF
>TRBV2|TRBJ2-1
CASRPTSGLPSYNEQFF
>TRBV25-1|TRBJ2-7
CASSAPGLLYEQYF
>TRBV6-1|TRBJ1-2
CTSSERLLGGGYTF
>TRBV7-9|TRBJ1-5
CASSLGGGGPNQPQHF
>TRBV19|TRBJ1-1
CASTTGPAGTEAFF
>TRBV20-1|TRBJ2-1
CSASRDSDYNEQFF
>TRBV5-6|TRBJ2-6
CASSLAAINGANVLTF
>TRBV7-3|TRBJ1-4
CASSLGQVENEKLFF
>TRBV10-3|TRBJ1-1
CAISSSGNTEAFF
>TRBV5-1|TRBJ1-2
CASSPTQGADYGYTF
>TRBV4-2|TRBJ1-4
CASNPRTGNEKLFF
>TRBV12-3/TRBV12-4|TRBJ1-2
CASSDLTGTHGYTF
>TRBV7-9|TRBJ2-1
CASSLLGRSVDEQFF
>TRBV20-1|TRBJ2-5
CSARDYTQYF
>TRBV7-9|TRBJ2-7
CASSQSTGTYEQYF
>TRBV7-8|TRBJ1-2
CASSLDPITAPGYGYTF
>TRBV7-9|TRBJ1-2
CASSRPQGANYGYTF
>TRBV20-1|-
CSARASGGDTQYF
>TRBV15|TRBJ1-1
CATSRDGVRRGRMNTEAFF
>TRBV7-9|TRBJ2-7
CASSYSGIEYEQYF
>TRBV20-1|TRBJ2-2
CSAKVVGGPGELFF
>TRBV10-3|TRBJ1-1
CASSLKPHVWQKNTEAFF
>TRBV5-1|TRBJ1-1
CASSEGQGRAFF
>TRBV20-1|TRBJ1-5
CSARDSLNQPQHF
>TRBV20-1|TRBJ2-3
CSASDNQGADMDTQYF
>TRBV19|TRBJ2-7
CASSPGTGTGEQYF
>TRBV20-1|-
CSARDSGHLNNEQFF
>TRBV6-5|TRBJ1-1
CASSSGSKAFF
>TRBV7-3|TRBJ1-5
CTSSRGTGNNQPQHF
>TRBV24-1|TRBJ1-1
CATSSIISGQSTEAFF
>TRBV5-5|TRBJ2-2
CASSQSGTDTGELFF
>TRBV2|TRBJ2-3
CASLGGGPPSTDTQYF
>TRBV29-1|TRBJ1-1
CSKGARGKTEAFF
>TRBV12-3/TRBV12-4|TRBJ2-5
CASAPGPEETQYF
>TRBV7-2|TRBJ2-7
CASSFRGNEQYF
>TRBV7-2|TRBJ2-5
CASSYRAGGHETQYF
>TRBV4-2|TRBJ2-5
CASSQETYGETQYF
>TRBV29-1|TRBJ2-7
CSVEAGGGSGANEQYF